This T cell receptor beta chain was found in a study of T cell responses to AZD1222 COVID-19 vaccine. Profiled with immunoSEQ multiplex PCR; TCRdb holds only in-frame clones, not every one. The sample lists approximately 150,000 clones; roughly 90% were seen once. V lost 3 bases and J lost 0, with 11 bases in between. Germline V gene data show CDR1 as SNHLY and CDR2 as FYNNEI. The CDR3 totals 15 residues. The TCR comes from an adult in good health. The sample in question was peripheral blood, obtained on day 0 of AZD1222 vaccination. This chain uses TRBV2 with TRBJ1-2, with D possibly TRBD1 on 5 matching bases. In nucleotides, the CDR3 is TGTGCCAGCAGTGACAGGGTGGGGACTAACTATGGCTACACCTTC. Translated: CASSDRVGTNYGYTF.